Below are 27 T cell receptor beta chains sequenced from a single sample in a study of T cell changes during pregnancy in multiple sclerosis (dated by TCRdb to between 2017 and 2020). Receptor libraries were prepared by the immunoSEQ multiplex PCR assay. TCRdb retrieved this table from immuneACCESS and kept in-frame rearrangements only. Not all clones are present; in checked studies, unresolved V genes account for under half, and no reason is known for the remainder. The sample profile shows 35,000 to 45,000 clones; roughly 89% of them were found once. The ten largest clonotypes hold about 0.6% of the sample. Material: CD4+ T cells from peripheral blood mononuclear cells, obtained in the first trimester of pregnancy. The receptors here all came from a female donor with multiple sclerosis, enrolled in a pregnancy study.

The rearrangement joins TRBV19 to TRBJ1-2; D call uncertain. CDR3 size: 14 residues. Trimming cost V 0 bases and J 4 bases, with 9 bases left between them. Germline V gene lookup returns CDR1 LNHDA and CDR2 SQIVND (reference sequence). CDR3 in DNA: TGTGCCAGTAGTATAGACTGGGCACCCTATGGCTACACCTTC. Protein sequence: CASSIDWAPYGYTF.

The rearrangement links TRBV30 to TRBJ1-1; 7 nucleotides agree with TRBD1. J gave up 0 bases and V 3 bases, and 13 bases lay outside the gene matches. There are 17 residues in the CDR3. The germline CDR1 and CDR2 sequences are GTSNPN and SVGIG (reference sequence). CDR3 sequence: CAWRRNTKQGMNTEAFF. DNA for the CDR3: TGTGCCTGGAGGAGAAATACTAAACAGGGGATGAACACTGAAGCTTTCTTT.

This chain uses TRBV30 with TRBJ1-5; 7 bases line up with TRBD1. Germline values: CDR1 GTSNPN, CDR2 SVGIG (reference sequence). The CDR3 consists of 14 residues. V lost 3 bases to trimming and J lost 4 bases; unmatched junction nucleotides: 6. The CDR3 loop is CAWRAGQPNQPQHF. The CDR3 DNA is TGTGCCTGGAGGGCGGGACAGCCGAATCAGCCCCAGCATTTT.

This chain links TRBV4-1 with TRBJ2-2; D is unclear. Per the germline V gene, CDR1 is MGHRA and CDR2 is YSYEKL. The V end was cut by 4 bases, the J end by 4 bases, with 10 bases between. This CDR3 has 14 residues. DNA of the CDR3: TGCGCCAGCAGCCTCCCATACAGCACCGGGGAGCTGTTTTTT. It yields the protein CASSLPYSTGELFF.

In this sample, this clone turned up a few times. V and J are TRBV2 and TRBJ1-3; 7 positions match TRBD1. Germline CDR1 and CDR2: SNHLY and FYNNEI. The CDR3 contains 15 residues. The ends lost 6 bases at V and 5 bases at J; junction bases unmatched: 10. CDR3 DNA sequence: TGTGCCAGCAGCCTAGCTAAGGGGGCAAGAAACACCATATATTTT. Translated: CASSLAKGARNTIYF.

This sequence joins TRBV19 and TRBJ1-5; D is undetermined. Trimming stripped 5 bases from V and 4 bases from J, with 18 bases between. CDR3 length equals 16 residues. Germline V gives CDR1 LNHDA, CDR2 SQIVND (reference sequence). CDR3 DNA sequence: TGTGCCAGTAGTCCCGGAGGAGGAGTTTATAATCAGCCCCAGCATTTT. Amino acid sequence: CASSPGGGVYNQPQHF.

The rearrangement joins TRBV5-1 to TRBJ2-1, with D perhaps TRBD2 (5 bases). Germline lookup yields CDR1 SGHRS and CDR2 YFSETQ. V gave up 4 bases and J gave up 7 bases, with 12 bases separating them. CDR3 size: 13 residues. The CDR3 reads CASSRLSGNEQFF. CDR3 coding DNA: TGCGCCAGCAGCCGTCTAAGCGGTAATGAGCAGTTCTTC. The full variable domain, completed using reference TRBV5-1 and TRBJ2-1, is KAGVTQTPRYLIKTRGQQVTLSCSPISGHRSVSWYQQTPGQGLQFLFEYFSETQRNKGNFPGRFSGRQFSNSRSEMNVSTLELGDSALYLCASSRLSGNEQFFGPGTRLTVL.

The chain joins TRBV6-6 to TRBJ1-5; D is possibly TRBD1 (5 bases). This CDR3 region has 13 residues. Per the germline V gene, CDR1 is MNHNY and CDR2 is SVGAGI (reference sequence). V was cut by 0 bases and J by 8 bases, with 8 bases left in between. This CDR3 is CASSYSLGEPQHF. CDR3 DNA: TGTGCCAGCAGTTACTCCCTAGGGGAGCCCCAGCATTTT.

The V gene is TRBV5-4, the J gene TRBJ1-1, with 9 bases matching TRBD1. The J segment lost 4 bases and the V segment lost 0 bases, leaving 7 bases of the junction unmatched. The CDR3 has 16 amino acids. Germline assignment: CDR1 SGHNT and CDR2 YYREEE (reference sequence). The CDR3 sequence is CASSLATGGGITEAFF. Written as DNA, the CDR3 is TGTGCCAGCAGCTTGGCCACAGGGGGCGGAATCACTGAAGCTTTCTTT.

This chain joins TRBV7-8 and TRBJ2-1; possible D gene TRBD2, 6 bases. Germline V CDR1 and CDR2: SGHVS, FQNEAQ. The CDR3 is made up of 13 amino acids. V was pared by 4 bases and J by 15 bases, with 19 bases between. CDR3: CASSSRTGGRRFF. As DNA, the CDR3 is TGTGCCAGCAGCTCCCGTACCGGGGGTCGGCGGTTCTTC.

The J gene is TRBJ1-1, the V gene TRBV28; TRBD1 matches at 8 bases. There are 16 residues in the CDR3. V shed 4 bases and J 3 bases; nucleotides not matched to a gene: 10. CDR1 and CDR2 (germline): MDHEN, SYDVKM. The CDR3: CASSSPQGGPDTEAFF. Here the CDR3 DNA reads TGTGCCAGCAGTTCTCCACAGGGGGGGCCGGACACTGAAGCTTTCTTT.

CDR3 sequence (DNA): TGCGCCAGCAGCTATCCTGAAGAGACCCAGTACTTC. This encodes CASSYPEETQYF. The chain links TRBV5-1 to TRBJ2-5; D remains unclear. The CDR3 extends over 12 amino acids. CDR1 is SGHRS and CDR2 is YFSETQ in the germline V gene. V lost 3 bases, J lost 3 bases, and 6 bases lay in between.

The chain links TRBV11-2 to TRBJ2-7; possibly TRBD2 for D (6 bases). The CDR3 extends over 17 amino acids. CDR1 is SGHAT, CDR2 FQNNGV, per germline. Trimming removed 1 base from V and 0 bases from J, with 16 bases in between. The CDR3, as DNA: TGTGCCAGCAGCTTAGTATCGGTGGGGACTGCCTCCTACGAGCAGTACTTC. Translating it yields CASSLVSVGTASYEQYF.

This clone was seen just once. The CDR3 loop is CASSGRDRGYSSAYGYTF. DNA for the CDR3: TGTGCCAGCAGCGGGCGGGACAGGGGGTACTCGTCAGCTTATGGCTACACCTTC. The V and J genes are TRBV7-9 and TRBJ1-2, with 11 bases matching TRBD1. This CDR3 is built from 18 residues. With 5 bases clipped from V and 5 bases from J, the junction kept 16 bases outside the gene matches. Germline CDR1 reads SEHNR; CDR2 reads FQNEAQ (reference sequence).

This sequence joins TRBV28 and TRBJ2-7; maybe TRBD2 (6 bases). Trimming stripped 5 bases from V and 9 bases from J, with 14 bases between. The CDR3 runs 12 residues. Germline CDR1 MDHEN, CDR2 SYDVKM. In nucleotides, the CDR3 is TGTGCCAGCAGTGTACGACTAGGTCGGCAGTACTTC. Its protein product is CASSVRLGRQYF.

The chain carries TRBV11-2 and TRBJ1-1, with a tentative D call TRBD1 (5 bases). This CDR3 has 13 amino acids. V lost 5 bases and J lost 2, with 9 bases in between. Germline V gene data show CDR1 as SGHAT and CDR2 as FQNNGV. CDR3 residues: CASSNTGNTEAFF. CDR3 bases: TGTGCCAGCAGCAACACAGGTAACACTGAAGCTTTCTTT.

V is TRBV5-1 and J is TRBJ2-7; D uncertain. CDR3 size: 13 residues. Germline CDR1 and CDR2: SGHRS and YFSETQ. The V and J ends lost 1 base and 3 bases respectively, with 8 bases between them. The CDR3 loop reads CASSLPGLYEQYF. CDR3 bases: TGCGCCAGCAGCTTGCCGGGTCTCTACGAGCAGTACTTC.

The chain joins TRBV30 to TRBJ2-7; TRBD1 matches 7 bases. The germline CDR1 and CDR2 sequences are GTSNPN and SVGIG (reference sequence). V trimming: 3 bases; J trimming: 3 bases; junction bases outside the gene matches: 5. The CDR3 sequence is 13 residues long. The CDR3 nucleotides read TGTGCCTGGAGCGCGGACAGGTACTACGAGCAGTACTTC. Residues: CAWSADRYYEQYF. The full variable domain, completed using reference TRBV30 and TRBJ2-7, is SQTIHQWPATLVQPVGSPLSLECTVEGTSNPNLYWYRQAAGRGLQLLFYSVGIGQISSEVPQNLSASRPQDRQFILSSKKLLLSDSGFYLCAWSADRYYEQYFGPGTRLTVT.

V and J are TRBV19 and TRBJ2-2, with TRBD1 matching over 12 bases. Unmatched junction bases numbered 5, after V lost 8 bases and J lost 4 bases. CDR3 length: 15 amino acids. CDR1 and CDR2 from the germline V gene are LNHDA and SQIVND (reference sequence). The CDR3 is CASGGTGGGTGELFF. The CDR3 DNA follows: TGTGCCAGTGGGGGGACAGGGGGCGGCACCGGGGAGCTGTTTTTT.

The chain uses TRBV18 and TRBJ1-3, with no clear D. This CDR3 has 18 amino acids. Trimming cost V 1 base and J 0 bases, with 16 bases left between them. Per the germline V gene, CDR1 is KGHSH and CDR2 is LQKENI. CDR3 coding DNA: TGTGCCAGCTCACCACTTCACCTCGGCCCTAGCTCTGGAAACACCATATATTTT. Translated: CASSPLHLGPSSGNTIYF.

This clone was counted once. The chain couples TRBV11-1 to TRBJ2-3; TRBD2 is a possible D gene (6 bases). The CDR3 spans 17 residues. Germline V gives CDR1 SGHAT, CDR2 FQDESV (reference sequence). V dropped 5 bases and J dropped 5 bases, with 23 bases sitting between them. CDR3 residues: CASSAQPGLITRDTQYF. The CDR3 nucleotides read TGTGCCAGCAGCGCTCAGCCGGGACTCATTACCAGAGATACGCAGTATTTT.

The chain uses TRBV6-1 and TRBJ2-7, with D maybe TRBD2 (6 bases). V was shortened by 2 bases and J by 2 bases, with 7 bases between the two germline ends. The germline CDR1 and CDR2 sequences are MNHNS and SASEGT. The CDR3 contains 13 residues. CDR3 in amino acids: CASSERRAYEQYF. The CDR3 nucleotides are TGTGCCAGCAGTGAAAGGAGGGCCTACGAGCAGTACTTC.

The V gene is TRBV29-1, the J gene TRBJ2-1; D gene unclear. Germline V gene sequence: CDR1 SQVTM, CDR2 ANQGSEA. The CDR3 runs 11 residues. The V gene lost 7 bases and the J gene lost 6 bases, with 10 bases spanning the gap. The CDR3 region has the DNA TGCAGCGGAGGATCCGCCAATGAGCAGTTCTTC. The encoded protein is CSGGSANEQFF.

This chain connects TRBV9 to TRBJ2-1, with 9 bases identical to TRBD2. The CDR3 loop spans 17 amino acids. Germline-derived CDR1 and CDR2 are SGDLS and YYNGEE. The V gene end was trimmed by 0 bases and the J gene end by 6 bases; junction bases not matched to a gene: 10. CDR3 residues: CASSVDPGLAPPNEQFF. The CDR3 region has the DNA TGTGCCAGCAGCGTAGACCCGGGACTAGCACCTCCCAATGAGCAGTTCTTC.

The chain employs TRBV29-1 and TRBJ2-1; 12 bases agree with TRBD2. CDR3 length equals 14 residues. Unmatched junction bases numbered 7, after V lost 6 bases and J lost 7 bases. CDR1 is SQVTM, CDR2 ANQGSEA, per germline. The CDR3 here is CSVPMTSGSNEQFF. Here the CDR3 DNA reads TGCAGCGTCCCGATGACTAGCGGGAGTAATGAGCAGTTCTTC.

The chain combines TRBV29-1 with TRBJ2-3; 7 bases fit TRBD2. V shed 7 bases, J shed 2 bases, and the junction held 3 bases outside the gene matches. CDR1 is SQVTM, CDR2 ANQGSEA, per germline. CDR3 length: 12 residues. CDR3 protein: CSGERDTDTQYF. DNA for the CDR3: TGCAGCGGAGAGCGGGACACAGATACGCAGTATTTT.

V and J are TRBV7-2 and TRBJ1-1; D gene ambiguous. The CDR3 contains 14 residues. Per the germline V gene, CDR1 is SGHTA and CDR2 is FQGNSA. The ends were cut back, 1 base at V and 3 bases at J, with 9 bases in the middle. DNA for the CDR3: TGTGCCAGCAGCTTAGGGACGGGATACACTGAAGCTTTCTTT. Residues: CASSLGTGYTEAFF.